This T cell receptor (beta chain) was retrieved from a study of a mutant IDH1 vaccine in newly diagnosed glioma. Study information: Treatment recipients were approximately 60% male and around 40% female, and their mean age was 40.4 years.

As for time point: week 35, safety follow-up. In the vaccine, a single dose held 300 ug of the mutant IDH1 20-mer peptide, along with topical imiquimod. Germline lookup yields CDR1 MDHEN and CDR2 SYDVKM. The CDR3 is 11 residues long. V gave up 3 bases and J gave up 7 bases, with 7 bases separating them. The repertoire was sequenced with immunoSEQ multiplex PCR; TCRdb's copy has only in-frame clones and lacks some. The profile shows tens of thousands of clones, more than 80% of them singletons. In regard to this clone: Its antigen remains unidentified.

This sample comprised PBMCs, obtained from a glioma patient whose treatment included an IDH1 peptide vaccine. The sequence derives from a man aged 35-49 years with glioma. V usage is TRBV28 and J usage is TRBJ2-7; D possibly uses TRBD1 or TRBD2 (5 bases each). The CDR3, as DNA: TGTGCCAGCAGTTTCGAGGGGGAGCAGTACTTC. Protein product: CASSFEGEQYF. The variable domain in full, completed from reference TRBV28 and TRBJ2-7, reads DVKVTQSSRYLVKRTGEKVFLECVQDMDHENMFWYRQDPGLGLRLIYFSYDVKMKEKGDIPEGYSVSREKKERFSLILESASTNQTSMYLCASSFEGEQYFGPGTRLTVT.